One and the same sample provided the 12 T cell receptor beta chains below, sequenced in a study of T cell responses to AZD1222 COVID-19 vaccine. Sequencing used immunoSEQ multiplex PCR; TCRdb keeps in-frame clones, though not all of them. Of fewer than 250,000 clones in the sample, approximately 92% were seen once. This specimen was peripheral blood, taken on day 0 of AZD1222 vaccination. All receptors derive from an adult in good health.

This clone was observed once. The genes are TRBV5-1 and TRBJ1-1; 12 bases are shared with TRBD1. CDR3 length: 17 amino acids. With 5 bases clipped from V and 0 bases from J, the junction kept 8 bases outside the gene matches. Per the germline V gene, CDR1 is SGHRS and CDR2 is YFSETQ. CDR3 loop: CASRRGTGGTLNTEAFF. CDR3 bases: TGCGCCAGCAGGAGGGGGACAGGGGGCACATTGAACACTGAAGCTTTCTTT.

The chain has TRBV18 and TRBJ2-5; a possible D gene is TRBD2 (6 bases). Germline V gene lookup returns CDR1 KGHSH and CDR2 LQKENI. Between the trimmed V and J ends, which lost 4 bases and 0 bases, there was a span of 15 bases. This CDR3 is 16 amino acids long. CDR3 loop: CASSRLTGEYQETQYF. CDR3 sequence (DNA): TGTGCCAGCTCACGACTCACGGGGGAGTACCAAGAGACCCAGTACTTC.

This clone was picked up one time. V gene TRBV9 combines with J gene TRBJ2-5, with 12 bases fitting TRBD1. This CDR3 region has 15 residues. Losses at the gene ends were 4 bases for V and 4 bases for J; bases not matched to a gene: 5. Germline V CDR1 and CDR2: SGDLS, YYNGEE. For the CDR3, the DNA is TGTGCCAGCAGCCTGGGACAGGGGGCTCGAGAGACCCAGTACTTC. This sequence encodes CASSLGQGARETQYF.

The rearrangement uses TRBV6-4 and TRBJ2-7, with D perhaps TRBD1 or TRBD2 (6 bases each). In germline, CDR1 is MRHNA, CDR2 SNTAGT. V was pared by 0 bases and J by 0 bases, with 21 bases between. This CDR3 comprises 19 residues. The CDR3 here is CASSDSTQGTGASSYEQYF. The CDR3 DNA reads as TGTGCCAGCAGTGACTCCACGCAGGGCACGGGGGCCTCCTCCTACGAGCAGTACTTC.

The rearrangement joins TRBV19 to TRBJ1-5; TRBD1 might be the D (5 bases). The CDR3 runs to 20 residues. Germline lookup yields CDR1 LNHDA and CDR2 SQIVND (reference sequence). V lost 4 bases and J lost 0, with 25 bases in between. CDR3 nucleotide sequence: TGTGCCAGTAGTAACTCTCCGGGACTCCTCTTTCCCGATAGCAATCAGCCCCAGCATTTT. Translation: CASSNSPGLLFPDSNQPQHF. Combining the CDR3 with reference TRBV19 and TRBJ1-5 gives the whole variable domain DGGITQSPKYLFRKEGQNVTLSCEQNLNHDAMYWYRQDPGQGLRLIYYSQIVNDFQKGDIAEGYSVSREKKESFPLTVTSAQKNPTAFYLCASSNSPGLLFPDSNQPQHFGDGTRLSIL.

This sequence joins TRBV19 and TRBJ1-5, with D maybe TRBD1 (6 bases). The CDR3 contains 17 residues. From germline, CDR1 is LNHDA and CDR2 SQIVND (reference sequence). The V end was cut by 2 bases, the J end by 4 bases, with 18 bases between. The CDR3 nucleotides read TGTGCCAGTAGTATAAGGCGGATATCAGGGGTTAATCAGCCCCAGCATTTT. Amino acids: CASSIRRISGVNQPQHF.

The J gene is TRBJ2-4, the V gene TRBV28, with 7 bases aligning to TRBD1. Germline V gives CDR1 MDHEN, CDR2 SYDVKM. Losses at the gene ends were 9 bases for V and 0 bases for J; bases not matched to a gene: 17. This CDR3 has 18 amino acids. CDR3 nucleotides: TGTGCCAGTCTCCTCAAAGGGGGACAGAACCCAGCCAAAAACATTCAGTACTTC. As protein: CASLLKGGQNPAKNIQYF.

CDR3 sequence (DNA): TGTGCCAGCAGCCACCTAAGGACTGAAGAAAAACTGTTTTTT. Protein sequence: CASSHLRTEEKLFF. V usage is TRBV3-1 (or the pseudogene TRBV3-2) and J usage is TRBJ1-4; no reliable D call. Germline assignment: CDR1 LGHDT and CDR2 YNNKEL (reference sequence). The CDR3 contains 14 residues. V was pared by 3 bases and J by 8 bases, with 13 bases between.

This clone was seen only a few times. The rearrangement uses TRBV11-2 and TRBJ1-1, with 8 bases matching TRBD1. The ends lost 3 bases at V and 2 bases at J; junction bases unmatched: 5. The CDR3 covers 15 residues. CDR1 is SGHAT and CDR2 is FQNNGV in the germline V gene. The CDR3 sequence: CASSFRTGLNTEAFF. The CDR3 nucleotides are TGTGCCAGCAGCTTTAGGACAGGGCTCAACACTGAAGCTTTCTTT. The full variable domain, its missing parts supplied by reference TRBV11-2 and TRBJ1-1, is EAGVAQSPRYKIIEKRQSVAFWCNPISGHATLYWYQQILGQGPKLLIQFQNNGVVDDSQLPKDRFSAERLKGVDSTLKIQPAKLEDSAVYLCASSFRTGLNTEAFFGQGTRLTVV.

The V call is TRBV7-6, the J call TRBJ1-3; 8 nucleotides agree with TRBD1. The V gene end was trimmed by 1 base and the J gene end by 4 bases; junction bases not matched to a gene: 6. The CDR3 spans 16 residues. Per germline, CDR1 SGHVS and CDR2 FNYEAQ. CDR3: CASSLGDRTPGNTIYF. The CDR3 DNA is TGTGCCAGCAGCTTAGGGGACAGGACGCCCGGAAACACCATATATTTT.

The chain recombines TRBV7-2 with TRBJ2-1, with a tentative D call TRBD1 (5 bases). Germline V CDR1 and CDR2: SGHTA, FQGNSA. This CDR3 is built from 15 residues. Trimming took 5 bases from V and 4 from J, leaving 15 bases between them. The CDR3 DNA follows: TGTGCCAGCAGCCCGACCCTCCCAGGGTACAATGAGCAGTTCTTC. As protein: CASSPTLPGYNEQFF.

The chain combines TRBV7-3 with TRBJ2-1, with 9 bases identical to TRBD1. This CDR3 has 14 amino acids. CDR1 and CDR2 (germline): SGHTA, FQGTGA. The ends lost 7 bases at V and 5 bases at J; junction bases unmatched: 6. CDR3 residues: CASNWDRANNEQFF. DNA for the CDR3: TGTGCCAGCAACTGGGACAGGGCGAACAATGAGCAGTTCTTC. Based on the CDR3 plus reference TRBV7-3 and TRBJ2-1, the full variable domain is GAGVSQTPSNKVTEKGKYVELRCDPISGHTALYWYRQSLGQGPEFLIYFQGTGAADDSGLPNDRFFAVRPEGSVSTLKIQRTERGDSAVYLCASNWDRANNEQFFGPGTRLTVL.